The sequence of this T cell receptor (beta chain) was determined in a study of T cells in Graves' hyperthyroidism and ophthalmopathy. This clonotype was observed a handful of times. CDR1 is MNHNS, CDR2 SASEGT, per germline. The CDR3 extends over 15 amino acids. V was pared by 6 bases and J by 7 bases, with 12 bases of the junction left unmatched. What was amplified from RNA transcripts were TCR beta CDR3 regions. TCR CDR3 underwent first-round RT-PCR with the HTBI primer set. One entry per CDR3 protein results from TCRdb running MiXCR on the multiplex PCR reads. Of approximately 600,000 distinct CDR3 sequences in the sample, under 25% were seen once.

The sample comprised blood. The receptor was isolated from a man aged 25-45 years with Graves' ophthalmopathy. This chain uses TRBV6-1 with TRBJ2-1; 7 bases are a match to TRBD2. In DNA form, the CDR3 reads TGTGCCAGCAGATCGGGGAGGGCCGTTGGAAATGAGCAGTTCTTC. Its protein is CASRSGRAVGNEQFF.